Listed below are T cell receptor beta chains from one sample, sequenced in a study of cytomegalovirus exposure and HLA in healthy donors. Sequencing used immunoSEQ multiplex PCR; TCRdb keeps in-frame clones, though not all of them. This sample yields some 140,000 clones, of which approximately 80% are seen a single time; approximately 10% belongs to the top ten. Sequencing input: PBMCs. The receptors here all came from a woman between 45 and 65 years old in good health and CMV-seropositive. CDR3s include the opening cysteine and the closing phenylalanine or tryptophan. A D gene is named only where the DNA matches it firmly. Some rows have no size entry. The others give once, few or many, or a class for an expanded clone.

cdr3_aa | cdr3_nt | clone_size | v_call | d_call | j_call
CASSIGGGGTDTQYF | TGTGCCAGCAGCATCGGTGGAGGGGGCACAGATACGCAGTATTTT | . | TRBV5-6 | . | TRBJ2-3
CASSLARNFGTGELFF | TGTGCTAGCAGCTTGGCTAGGAACTTTGGCACCGGGGAGCTGTTTTTT | . | TRBV7-7 | . | TRBJ2-2
CASSLAGQGGEKLFF | TGTGCCAGCAGCTTGGCCGGGCAGGGAGGTGAAAAACTGTTTTTT | . | TRBV5-5 | . | TRBJ1-4
CASSTGTGVNYGYTF | TGTGCCAGTAGTACTGGGACAGGGGTTAACTATGGCTACACCTTC | . | TRBV19 | TRBD1 | TRBJ1-2
CASSEGTANQPQHF | TGTGCCAGCAGTGAAGGGACAGCCAATCAGCCCCAGCATTTT | . | TRBV6-4 | TRBD1 | TRBJ1-5
CASSLAGGDYGYTF | TGCGCCAGCAGCTTGGCCGGGGGAGACTATGGCTACACCTTC | few | TRBV5-1 | . | TRBJ1-2
CASSFSASGGAPDTQYF | TGTGCCAGCAGCTTCTCGGCTAGCGGGGGGGCTCCAGATACGCAGTATTTT | . | TRBV11-2 | TRBD2 | TRBJ2-3
CASSLGQEYTEAFF | TGTGCCAGCAGTCTGGGACAGGAATACACTGAAGCTTTCTTT | . | TRBV28 | TRBD1 | TRBJ1-1
CASSRRWDTQYF | TGTGCCAGCAGCCGGAGGTGGGATACGCAGTATTTT | . | TRBV7-2 | . | TRBJ2-3
CSVGKGDTEAFF | TGCAGCGTTGGAAAGGGGGACACTGAAGCTTTCTTT | . | TRBV29-1 | . | TRBJ1-1
CASRSPNSETQYF | TGTGCCAGTAGGAGTCCGAACTCAGAGACCCAGTACTTC | . | TRBV19 | . | TRBJ2-5
CASSFGRASGSRGTQYF | TGTGCCAGCAGCTTCGGGAGGGCTAGCGGCAGTCGTGGAACCCAGTACTTC | . | TRBV28 | TRBD2 | TRBJ2-5
CASGQGAYNSPLHF | TGTGCCAGCGGACAGGGGGCATATAATTCACCCCTCCACTTT | . | TRBV11-2 | TRBD1 | TRBJ1-6
CASSSGQGVSQYF | TGTGCCAGTAGTTCCGGACAGGGAGTGTCCCAGTACTTC | . | TRBV19 | TRBD1 | TRBJ2-5
CASGRDSNTGELFF | TGTGCCAGCGGTAGAGATTCGAACACCGGGGAGCTGTTTTTT | . | TRBV4-2 | . | TRBJ2-2
CASSPQNYGYTF | TGTGCCAGCAGTCCCCAGAACTATGGCTACACCTTC | once | TRBV6-1 | . | TRBJ1-2
CASSLVTGTNEKLFF | TGTGCCAGCAGCTTAGTGACGGGGACTAATGAAAAACTGTTTTTT | . | TRBV7-2 | . | TRBJ1-4
CASSVSGRGTEAFF | TGTGCCAGCAGTGTTTCAGGTAGGGGCACTGAAGCTTTCTTT | . | TRBV6-1 | . | TRBJ1-1
CASSFPGFEGYTF | TGTGCCAGCAGTTTTCCCGGGTTTGAGGGCTACACCTTC | once | TRBV28 | . | TRBJ1-2
CASSKQGANTEAFF | TGTGCCAGCAGTAAACAGGGGGCGAACACTGAAGCTTTCTTT | . | TRBV28 | TRBD1 | TRBJ1-1
CASSQVMGGDTDTQYF | TGTGCCAGCAGCCAAGTTATGGGGGGGGACACAGATACGCAGTATTTT | once | TRBV4-2 | TRBD2 | TRBJ2-3
CASSPRTGKETQYF | TGTGCCAGCAGTCCTAGGACAGGGAAGGAGACCCAGTACTTC | . | TRBV2 | TRBD1 | TRBJ2-5
CASSLTPTGVDTQYF | TGTGCCAGCAGCCTCACCCCCACAGGGGTAGATACGCAGTATTTT | . | TRBV9 | TRBD1 | TRBJ2-3
CASSSKTDTQYF | TGTGCCAGCAGCTCTAAGACAGATACGCAGTATTTT | . | TRBV7-3 | . | TRBJ2-3
CASSSKDREAHGYTF | TGTGCCAGCAGTTCTAAGGACAGGGAGGCTCATGGCTACACCTTC | . | TRBV6-5 | TRBD1 | TRBJ1-2
CASSGTVTATNEKLFF | TGTGCCAGCAGTGGGACAGTCACAGCAACTAATGAAAAACTGTTTTTT | . | TRBV28 | TRBD1 | TRBJ1-4
CASSLNRVNTEAFF | TGTGCCAGCAGCTTAAACAGGGTGAACACTGAAGCTTTCTTT | few | TRBV7-2 | . | TRBJ1-1
CASTGQVETGELFF | TGTGCCAGCACGGGTCAAGTTGAGACCGGGGAGCTGTTTTTT | once | TRBV2 | . | TRBJ2-2